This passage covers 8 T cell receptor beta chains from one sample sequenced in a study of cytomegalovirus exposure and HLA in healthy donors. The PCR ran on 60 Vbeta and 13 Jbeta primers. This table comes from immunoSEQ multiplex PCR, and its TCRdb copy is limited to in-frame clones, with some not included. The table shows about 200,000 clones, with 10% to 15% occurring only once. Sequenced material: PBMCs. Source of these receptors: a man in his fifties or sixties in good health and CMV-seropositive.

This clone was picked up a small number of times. CDR3 region: CATGGVLFTGYTF. The CDR3 DNA reads TGTGCCACCGGAGGGGTGCTCTTTACTGGCTACACCTTC. The chain links TRBV28 to TRBJ1-2; possible D gene TRBD1, 5 bases. The CDR3 loop spans 13 amino acids. Trimming left V 10 bases short and J 7 bases short, with 19 bases between. From germline, CDR1 is MDHEN and CDR2 SYDVKM.

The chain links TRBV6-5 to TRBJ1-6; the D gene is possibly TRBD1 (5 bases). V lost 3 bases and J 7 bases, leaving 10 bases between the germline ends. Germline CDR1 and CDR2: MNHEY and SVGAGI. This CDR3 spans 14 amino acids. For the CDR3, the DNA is TGTGCCAGCAGTTATAGGGGTCCCAATTCACCCCTCCACTTT. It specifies CASSYRGPNSPLHF.

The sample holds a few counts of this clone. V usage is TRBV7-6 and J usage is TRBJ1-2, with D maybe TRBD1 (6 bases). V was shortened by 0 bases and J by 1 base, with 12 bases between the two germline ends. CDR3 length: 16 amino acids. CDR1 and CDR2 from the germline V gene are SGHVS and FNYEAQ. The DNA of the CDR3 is TGTGCCAGCAGCTTAGCCTCGGCAGGGGTTAACTATGGCTACACCTTC. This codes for CASSLASAGVNYGYTF.

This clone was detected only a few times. The CDR3 reads CASSSTSGGALEQFF. The CDR3 DNA is TGTGCCAGCAGCTCTACTAGCGGGGGGGCCCTTGAGCAGTTCTTC. V gene TRBV7-2 combines with J gene TRBJ2-1, with 13 bases fitting TRBD2. V was pared by 4 bases and J by 9 bases, with 6 bases of the junction left unmatched. CDR3 size: 15 residues. From germline, CDR1 is SGHTA and CDR2 FQGNSA. The entire variable domain, with the rest obtained from reference TRBV7-2 and TRBJ2-1, is as follows: GAGVSQSPSNKVTEKGKDVELRCDPISGHTALYWYRQSLGQGLEFLIYFQGNSAPDKSGLPSDRFSAERTGGSVSTLTIQRTQQEDSAVYLCASSSTSGGALEQFFGPGTRLTVL.

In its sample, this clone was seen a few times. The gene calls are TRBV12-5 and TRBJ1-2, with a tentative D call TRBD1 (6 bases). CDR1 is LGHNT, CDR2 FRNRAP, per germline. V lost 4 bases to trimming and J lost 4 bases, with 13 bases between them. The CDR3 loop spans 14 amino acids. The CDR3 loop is CASGSITGLYGYTF. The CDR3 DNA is TGTGCTAGTGGTTCGATTACAGGGCTCTATGGCTACACCTTC.

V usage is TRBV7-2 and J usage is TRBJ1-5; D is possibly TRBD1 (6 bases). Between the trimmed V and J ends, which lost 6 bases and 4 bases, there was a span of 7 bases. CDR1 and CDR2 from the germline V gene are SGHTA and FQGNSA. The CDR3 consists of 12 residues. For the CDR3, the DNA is TGTGCCAGCAGTACAGGGAATCAGCCCCAGCATTTT. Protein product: CASSTGNQPQHF.

The CDR3 protein is CASSLQPGEDTEAFF. CDR3 nucleotide sequence: TGTGCCAGCAGCTTGCAGCCCGGGGAGGACACTGAAGCTTTCTTT. The V and J genes are TRBV7-2 and TRBJ1-1; D gene uncertain. Germline V gives CDR1 SGHTA, CDR2 FQGNSA. The V end lost 3 bases, the J end lost 3 bases, and 14 bases lay between the germline ends. CDR3 length: 15 residues.

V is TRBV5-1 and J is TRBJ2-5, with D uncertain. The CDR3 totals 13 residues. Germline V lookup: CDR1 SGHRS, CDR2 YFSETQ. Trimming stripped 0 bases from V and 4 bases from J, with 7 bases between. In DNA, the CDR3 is TGCGCCAGCAGCTTGGGACTGGGAGAGACCCAGTACTTC. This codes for CASSLGLGETQYF.